These 12 T cell receptor beta chains share one sample of origin, sequenced in a study of blood T cell repertoires in COVID-19 (dated by TCRdb to 2019 to 2021). Libraries came from the immunoSEQ multiplex PCR assay. Not all clones reach the TCRdb copy of this immuneACCESS table, which keeps in-frame sequences only. Checked studies attribute under half of the gap to unresolved V genes and leave the rest unexplained. The sample contains approximately 300,000 clones, around 88% of them found a single time. The ten largest clones represent approximately 1.2% of the sample. The sample comprised peripheral blood. Source of these receptors: a woman in her forties or fifties with acute or convalescent COVID-19.

This clone occurred once. This chain links TRBV5-6 with TRBJ2-1, with TRBD2 identical over 12 bases. The CDR3 runs 13 residues. Germline V CDR1 and CDR2: SGHDT, YYEEEE. Trimming removed 3 bases from V and 10 bases from J; junction bases left unmatched: 2. Here the CDR3 reads CASSWTSGTEQFF. The CDR3 coding sequence is TGTGCCAGCAGCTGGACTAGCGGGACAGAGCAGTTCTTC.

Here the CDR3 reads CASTTGGGPNQPQHF. CDR3 bases: TGTGCCAGTACTACCGGAGGAGGGCCCAATCAGCCCCAGCATTTT. The rearrangement uses TRBV19 and TRBJ1-5; D is uncertain. Germline V CDR1 and CDR2: LNHDA, SQIVND (reference sequence). The CDR3 has 15 residues. Trimming removed 7 bases from V and 3 bases from J, with 16 bases in between.

This chain joins TRBV7-2 and TRBJ2-2, with 11 bases aligning to TRBD2. The CDR3 length is 18 residues. From germline, CDR1 is SGHTA and CDR2 FQGNSA. V was clipped by 1 base and J by 3 bases; unmatched bases: 7. The CDR3 DNA reads TGTGCCAGCAGCTTAGGGACGAGGACTAGCGGGTACACCGGGGAGCTGTTTTTT. Translating gives CASSLGTRTSGYTGELFF.

V gene TRBV7-8 combines with J gene TRBJ2-5; possible D gene TRBD2, 6 bases. V was pared by 3 bases and J by 4 bases, with 15 bases between. CDR1 is SGHVS and CDR2 is FQNEAQ in the germline V gene. This CDR3 is built from 15 residues. In DNA, the CDR3 is TGTGCCAGCAGCTTGCAGGTGCGGGGCTCAGAGACCCAGTACTTC. This sequence encodes CASSLQVRGSETQYF.

With regard to this clone: The sample holds other DNA sequences that translate to the same CDR3. This chain connects TRBV12-3 or TRBV12-4 to TRBJ1-2, with D perhaps matching TRBD1 (5 bases). This CDR3 contains 12 residues. Trimming removed 8 bases from V and 5 bases from J, with 12 bases in between. The chain's CDR3 is CASSGGDYGYTF. In nucleotides, the CDR3 is TGTGCCAGCTCTGGAGGGGATTATGGCTACACCTTC.

This clone was detected once. V usage is TRBV19 and J usage is TRBJ2-2; 8 positions agree with TRBD1. Germline CDR1 reads LNHDA; CDR2 reads SQIVND (reference sequence). With V trimmed by 6 bases and J by 6 bases, 3 bases remained unmatched. The CDR3 covers 13 residues. The CDR3 reads CASRKTGAGELFF. DNA of the CDR3: TGTGCCAGTAGGAAGACAGGGGCCGGGGAGCTGTTTTTT.

As to this clone: This sample also contains other DNA sequences that code for the same CDR3. The rearrangement uses TRBV5-1 and TRBJ2-5; 14 bases agree with TRBD2. CDR3 length: 16 amino acids. Trimming at V came to 0 bases and at J to 2 bases, leaving 0 bases not matched to a gene. Germline V gene sequence: CDR1 SGHRS, CDR2 YFSETQ. In DNA, the CDR3 is TGCGCCAGCAGCTTGGGACTAGCGGGGGGGCAAGAGACCCAGTACTTC. It codes for CASSLGLAGGQETQYF.

The chain recombines TRBV7-2 with TRBJ1-2; D may be TRBD1 (5 bases). There are 14 residues in the CDR3. V gave up 1 base and J gave up 2 bases, with 8 bases separating them. CDR1 and CDR2 (germline): SGHTA, FQGNSA. The CDR3 DNA is TGTGCCAGCAGCTTAGATAGGGGCAACTATGGCTACACCTTC. Its translation is CASSLDRGNYGYTF.

This chain connects TRBV30 to TRBJ1-3; D is ambiguous. V shed 2 bases and J shed 0 bases, with 11 bases lying between them. The germline V gene has CDR1 GTSNPN and CDR2 SVGIG (reference sequence). This CDR3 spans 15 amino acids. The CDR3: CAWSRTEHSGNTIYF. The CDR3 nucleotides read TGTGCCTGGAGTAGAACAGAACACTCTGGAAACACCATATATTTT.

This clone was picked up one time. The chain combines TRBV7-7 with TRBJ2-6; unclear D gene. Germline V gene lookup returns CDR1 SSHAT and CDR2 FNYEAQ (reference sequence). V was pared by 3 bases and J by 3 bases, with 3 bases between. The CDR3 runs 13 residues. CDR3 amino acids: CASSFSGANVLTF. CDR3 DNA sequence: TGTGCCAGCAGCTTTAGTGGGGCCAACGTCCTGACTTTC.

V usage is TRBV5-1 and J usage is TRBJ2-7, with a tentative D call TRBD2 (5 bases). There are 15 residues in the CDR3. Germline lookup yields CDR1 SGHRS and CDR2 YFSETQ. V shed 2 bases and J shed 10 bases, with 22 bases lying between them. The CDR3 DNA follows: TGCGCCAGCAGCTTAGGAGGTCCCGCAAATTACCCCCAGTACGTC. This gives the protein CASSLGGPANYPQYV.

This sequence joins TRBV18 and TRBJ2-5; 8 nucleotides match TRBD1. The germline gives CDR1 KGHSH, CDR2 LQKENI. The CDR3 loop spans 14 amino acids. V shed 5 bases, J shed 5 bases, and the junction held 7 bases outside the gene matches. Here the CDR3 DNA reads TGTGCCAGCTCAGAGGACAGGGCAGGGGAGACCCAGTACTTC. It encodes CASSEDRAGETQYF.